Below are 27 T cell receptor beta chains sequenced from a single sample in a study of monozygotic twins with inflammatory bowel disease. Following a re-call of the 5' RACE reads, TCRdb has one entry per CDR3 protein and lacks DNA. This sample carries a few hundred thousand distinct CDR3 sequences, with approximately 1.5% going to the ten biggest clones. Sequencing was done on a sample of blood. The source is a human donor with ulcerative colitis or Crohn's disease, or a healthy co-twin of an affected twin (not recorded which).

The CDR3 here is CASSPLAGGPGEQFF. This chain connects TRBV5-1 to TRBJ2-1; TCRdb's D call of TRBD2 is untestable without DNA. CDR1 SGHRS and CDR2 YFSETQ come from the germline V gene. CDR3 length equals 15 residues.

The chain employs TRBV11-1 and TRBJ2-7; TCRdb picks TRBD1, but there is no DNA to check that call. The CDR3 totals 14 residues. Germline CDR1 reads SGHAT; CDR2 reads FQDESV (reference sequence). CDR3: CASSLPSLSYEQYF.

The chain couples TRBV20-1 to TRBJ2-2; lacking DNA, the TRBD1 call made by TCRdb goes unchecked. Germline V gene sequence: CDR1 DFQATT, CDR2 SNEGSKA (reference sequence). The length of the CDR3 is 15 residues. CDR3 amino acids: CSARGRDLRTGELFF.

The rearrangement uses TRBV3-1 and TRBJ1-5; the D gene TCRdb calls, TRBD1, cannot be checked with no DNA. Per germline, CDR1 LGHDT and CDR2 YNNKEL (reference sequence). CDR3 length equals 13 residues. CDR3 sequence reads: CASSPGSHQPQHF.

The J gene is TRBJ2-3, the V gene TRBV5-1; TCRdb's D call of TRBD1 is untestable without DNA. The CDR3 is made up of 14 amino acids. From germline, CDR1 is SGHRS and CDR2 YFSETQ. CDR3 region: CASASGGRTDTQYF.

The V gene is TRBV7-9, the J gene TRBJ1-2. This CDR3 is built from 13 residues. Germline-derived CDR1 and CDR2 are SEHNR and FQNEAQ (reference sequence). The CDR3 sequence: CASSLGASYGYTF.

The chain carries TRBV7-9 and TRBJ1-1. This CDR3 region has 15 residues. Per the germline V gene, CDR1 is SEHNR and CDR2 is FQNEAQ (reference sequence). This chain's CDR3 is CASSSTTVLNTEAFF.

The V call is TRBV11-2, the J call TRBJ1-1. The germline CDR1 and CDR2 sequences are SGHAT and FQNNGV. This CDR3 has 14 residues. The CDR3 spells CASSLSDMNTEAFF.

V and J are TRBV20-1 and TRBJ2-5; TCRdb reports TRBD1, a call that lacks DNA to check it against. The CDR3 is made up of 16 amino acids. CDR1 and CDR2 from the germline V gene are DFQATT and SNEGSKA (reference sequence). The CDR3 protein is CSTLYWGGADPETQYF.

The chain employs TRBV19 and TRBJ2-3. Germline V gene data show CDR1 as LNHDA and CDR2 as SQIVND (reference sequence). The CDR3 totals 12 residues. The CDR3: CASSPKSDTQYF.

This chain uses TRBV20-1 with TRBJ1-2; TCRdb selects TRBD1, and the lack of DNA leaves this call unchecked. The CDR3 totals 12 residues. Per germline, CDR1 DFQATT and CDR2 SNEGSKA (reference sequence). The CDR3: CSAWTGLSGYTF.

V and J are TRBV20-1 and TRBJ1-1; TCRdb's D gene call, TRBD1, goes unchecked for lack of DNA. The germline CDR1 and CDR2 sequences are DFQATT and SNEGSKA (reference sequence). This CDR3 contains 15 residues. The CDR3 loop reads CSARDAQGSDTEAFF.

This chain joins TRBV4-2 and TRBJ1-5. Germline V gives CDR1 LGHNA, CDR2 YNFKEQ. This CDR3 region has 12 residues. The CDR3 region is CASSPSNQPQHF.

The chain combines TRBV18 with TRBJ1-1. The CDR3 is 15 residues long. Germline V gene data show CDR1 as KGHSH and CDR2 as LQKENI. CDR3 sequence reads: CASSRRTAANTEAFF.

The chain carries TRBV7-2 and TRBJ2-1; TCRdb names TRBD1, which stays unverified in the absence of DNA. This CDR3 comprises 16 residues. Germline CDR1 and CDR2: SGHTA and FQGNSA. The CDR3 is CASSSRQGRSVGEQFF.

This chain links TRBV7-2 with TRBJ2-1; TCRdb calls TRBD2, which cannot be checked without DNA. The CDR3 has 15 residues. Germline CDR1 and CDR2: SGHTA and FQGNSA. CDR3 residues: CASSLVRGGGNEQFF.

The chain uses TRBV5-1 and TRBJ2-6. From germline, CDR1 is SGHRS and CDR2 YFSETQ. This CDR3 has 16 amino acids. CDR3 region: CASSFFVGAGANVLTF.

The chain combines TRBV11-2 with TRBJ2-1; the D call of TRBD1 rests on TCRdb alone, since no DNA is present to check it. In germline, CDR1 is SGHAT, CDR2 FQNNGV. The CDR3 has 16 residues. CDR3 region: CASSSGRGARYNEQFF.

The chain carries TRBV27 and TRBJ2-1; TCRdb designates TRBD2, a call that cannot be tested without DNA. Germline assignment: CDR1 MNHEY and CDR2 SMNVEV (reference sequence). The CDR3 spans 18 residues. The CDR3 loop is CASSLFPSGGAGGNEQFF.

CDR3 sequence reads: CASSPGSAYEQYF. The chain links TRBV12-3 or TRBV12-4 to TRBJ2-7. The CDR3 spans 13 residues.

V gene TRBV7-9 combines with J gene TRBJ2-3. CDR3 length equals 13 residues. Germline V lookup: CDR1 SEHNR, CDR2 FQNEAQ (reference sequence). The CDR3 loop reads CASSLSSDFTQYF.

The chain links TRBV20-1 to TRBJ2-6; TCRdb picks TRBD1, but there is no DNA to check that call. Germline V gene lookup returns CDR1 DFQATT and CDR2 SNEGSKA (reference sequence). The CDR3 is made up of 16 amino acids. CDR3: CSARRDSSSGANVLTF.

The V and J genes are TRBV20-1 and TRBJ1-2. Per the germline V gene, CDR1 is DFQATT and CDR2 is SNEGSKA (reference sequence). CDR3 length equals 15 residues. CDR3 residues: CSARPVVGLAYGYTF.

The chain carries TRBV6-1 and TRBJ1-6; TCRdb indicates TRBD1, and absent DNA this call remains unverified. The CDR3 contains 16 residues. Germline lookup yields CDR1 MNHNS and CDR2 SASEGT. CDR3 protein: CATSSPGQNYNSPLHF.

The rearrangement joins TRBV20-1 to TRBJ1-5. Germline CDR1 and CDR2: DFQATT and SNEGSKA (reference sequence). The CDR3 runs to 15 residues. The CDR3 spells CSAPTEALSNQPQHF.

V gene TRBV7-9 combines with J gene TRBJ1-1; TCRdb picks TRBD1, but there is no DNA to check that call. The CDR3 contains 13 residues. Germline values: CDR1 SEHNR, CDR2 FQNEAQ (reference sequence). The CDR3: CASSGQANTEAFF.

The chain has TRBV7-2 and TRBJ1-3; TCRdb picks TRBD1, but there is no DNA to check that call. Germline V gives CDR1 SGHTA, CDR2 FQGNSA. The CDR3 extends over 16 amino acids. CDR3 protein: CASSQSQGGSGNTIYF.